Listed below are T cell receptor beta chains from one sample, sequenced in a study of control samples from healthy donors and cancer patients. Method: immunoSEQ multiplex PCR; TCRdb's copy keeps in-frame clones and lacks some. The sample holds roughly 74,000 clones, about 94% seen once. Sequencing was carried out using blood. Source of these receptors: a woman under 30 in good health. Each CDR3 is given with its conserved first and last residue. D genes are given only for firm matches. The listing skips clone size in some rows; elsewhere it reads once, few, many or a size class.

clone size,CDR3 length,D gene,J gene,V gene,CDR3 protein,CDR3 DNA
.,15,TRBD2,TRBJ2-1,TRBV5-1,CASSLIAGGNNEQFF,TGCGCCAGCAGCTTGATAGCGGGGGGGAACAATGAGCAGTTCTTC
.,18,TRBD2,TRBJ2-2,TRBV7-3,CASSLIPLAGGNTGELFF,TGTGCCAGCAGCTTAATCCCTTTAGCGGGGGGGAACACCGGGGAGCTGTTTTTT
.,8,.,TRBJ1-2,TRBV9,CASSPGTF,TGTGCCAGCAGCCCCGGCACCTTC
once,13,.,TRBJ1-6,TRBV28,CATQSSYNSPLHF,TGTGCCACCCAGAGCTCCTATAATTCACCCCTCCACTTT
.,16,TRBD2,TRBJ2-1,TRBV27,CANIPLAGVGGDEQFF,TGTGCCAACATACCGTTAGCGGGAGTCGGTGGGGATGAGCAGTTCTTC
.,12,.,TRBJ1-1,TRBV18,CASSLQGAEAFF,TGTGCCAGCTCACTACAGGGTGCTGAAGCTTTCTTT
.,13,.,TRBJ2-3,TRBV6-6,CAARAQSTDTQYF,TGTGCCGCACGGGCACAGAGCACAGATACGCAGTATTTT
.,12,.,TRBJ2-1,TRBV24-1,CATSAYDRSQFF,TGTGCCACCAGTGCCTATGACAGGTCCCAGTTCTTC
.,17,.,TRBJ2-3,TRBV7-2,CASSLERQRPGTDTQYF,TGTGCCAGCAGCTTAGAGAGGCAGAGACCCGGCACAGATACGCAGTATTTT
.,17,.,TRBJ1-5,TRBV7-2,CASSLTEGGYSNQPQHF,TGTGCCAGCAGCTTAACGGAGGGGGGATATAGCAATCAGCCCCAGCATTTT
.,12,.,TRBJ1-1,TRBV29-1,CSVEAGAVEAFF,TGCAGCGTTGAAGCGGGGGCAGTTGAAGCTTTCTTT
.,14,.,TRBJ1-1,TRBV7-9,CASSPDSWYTEAFF,TGTGCCAGCAGCCCGGACAGTTGGTACACTGAAGCTTTCTTT
.,14,.,TRBJ1-2,TRBV3-1/TRBV3-2,CASSSAGSIGGYTF,TGTGCCAGCAGCTCAGCCGGTTCAATCGGGGGCTACACCTTC
.,15,.,TRBJ2-5,TRBV7-6,CASSLDGERKETQYF,TGTGCCAGCAGCTTAGACGGGGAGAGGAAAGAGACCCAGTACTTC
.,15,TRBD1,TRBJ1-6,TRBV6-2/TRBV6-3,CASSYGTAYNSPLHF,TGTGCCAGCAGTTACGGGACAGCCTATAATTCACCCCTCCACTTT
.,14,TRBD2,TRBJ2-3,TRBV5-1,CASRQAGGPDTQYF,TGCGCCAGCAGACAAGCGGGGGGGCCAGATACGCAGTATTTT
.,14,TRBD1,TRBJ1-1,TRBV29-1,CSASRSGTGTEAFF,TGCAGCGCTTCCCGATCCGGGACAGGCACTGAAGCTTTCTTT
.,14,.,TRBJ2-5,TRBV6-2/TRBV6-3,CASSRDGRGETQYF,TGTGCCAGCAGCCGGGACGGACGGGGAGAGACCCAGTACTTC
.,15,.,TRBJ2-1,TRBV6-1,CASSEPSGFRNEQFF,TGTGCCAGCAGTGAACCGAGCGGGTTTCGCAATGAGCAGTTCTTC
.,14,TRBD1,TRBJ2-2,TRBV19,CATGQGAGTGELFF,TGTGCCACGGGACAGGGGGCTGGCACCGGGGAGCTGTTTTTT
.,13,TRBD1,TRBJ1-4,TRBV5-1,CASKPDRREKLFF,TGCGCCAGCAAACCGGACAGGCGGGAAAAACTGTTTTTT
.,17,.,TRBJ1-6,TRBV14,CASSHRPPGILNSPLHF,TGTGCCAGCAGCCATCGACCCCCCGGGATTCTAAATTCACCCCTCCACTTT
.,16,.,TRBJ2-2,TRBV29-1,CSVLQATSGGAGELFF,TGCAGCGTCCTACAGGCGACCAGCGGTGGTGCCGGGGAGCTGTTTTTT
.,12,TRBD1,TRBJ1-2,TRBV29-1,CSVRTGSYGYTF,TGCAGCGTCCGGACAGGAAGCTATGGCTACACCTTC
.,19,.,TRBJ1-4,TRBV19,CASSIFVLTGKGTNEKLFF,TGTGCCAGTAGTATTTTCGTTTTAACAGGCAAGGGGACTAATGAAAAACTGTTTTTT
.,14,.,TRBJ1-5,TRBV19,CASSITRWVQPQHF,TGTGCCAGTAGTATAACTCGGTGGGTTCAGCCCCAGCATTTT
few,8,.,TRBJ1-2,TRBV12-3/TRBV12-4,CASSQYTF,TGTGCCAGCAGCCAATACACCTTC